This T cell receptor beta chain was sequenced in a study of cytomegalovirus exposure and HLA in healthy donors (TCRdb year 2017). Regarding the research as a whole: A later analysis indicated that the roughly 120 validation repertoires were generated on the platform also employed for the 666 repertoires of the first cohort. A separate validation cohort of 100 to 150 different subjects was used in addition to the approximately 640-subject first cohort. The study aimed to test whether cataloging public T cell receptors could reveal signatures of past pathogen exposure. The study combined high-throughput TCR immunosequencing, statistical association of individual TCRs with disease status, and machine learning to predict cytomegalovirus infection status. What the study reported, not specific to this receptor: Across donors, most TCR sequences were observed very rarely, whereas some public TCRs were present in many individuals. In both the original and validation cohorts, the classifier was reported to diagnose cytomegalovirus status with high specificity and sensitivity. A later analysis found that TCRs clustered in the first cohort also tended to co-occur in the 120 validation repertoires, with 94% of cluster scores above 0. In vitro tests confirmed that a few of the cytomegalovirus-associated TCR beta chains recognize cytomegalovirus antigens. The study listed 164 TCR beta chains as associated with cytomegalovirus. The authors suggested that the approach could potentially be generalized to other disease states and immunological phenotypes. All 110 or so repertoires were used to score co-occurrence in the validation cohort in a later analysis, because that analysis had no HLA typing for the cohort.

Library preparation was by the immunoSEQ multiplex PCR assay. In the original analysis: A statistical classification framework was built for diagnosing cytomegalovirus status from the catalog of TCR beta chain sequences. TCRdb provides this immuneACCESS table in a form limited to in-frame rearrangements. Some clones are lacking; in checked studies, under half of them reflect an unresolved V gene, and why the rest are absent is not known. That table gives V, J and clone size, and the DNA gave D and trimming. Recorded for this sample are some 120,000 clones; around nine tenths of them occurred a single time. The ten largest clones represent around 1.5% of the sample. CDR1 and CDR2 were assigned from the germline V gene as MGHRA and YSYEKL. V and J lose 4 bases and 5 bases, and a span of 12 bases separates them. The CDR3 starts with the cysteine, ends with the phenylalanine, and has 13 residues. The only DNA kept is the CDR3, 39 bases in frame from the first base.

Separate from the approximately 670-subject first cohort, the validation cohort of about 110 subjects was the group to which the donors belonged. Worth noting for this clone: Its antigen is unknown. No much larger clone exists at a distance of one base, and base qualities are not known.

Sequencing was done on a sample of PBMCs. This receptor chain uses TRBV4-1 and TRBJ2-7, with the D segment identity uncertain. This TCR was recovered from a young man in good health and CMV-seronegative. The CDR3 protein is CASSPERGDEQYF. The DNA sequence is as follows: TGCGCCAGCAGCCCCGAGCGAGGCGACGAGCAGTACTTC.